This T cell receptor beta chain was found in a study of cytomegalovirus exposure and HLA in healthy donors. This PCR relied on a set of 60 Vbeta primers and 13 Jbeta primers. The protocol was immunoSEQ multiplex PCR, while the TCRdb copy is restricted to in-frame clones and leaves out a portion. The sample lists fewer than 300,000 clones, 86% occurring once. What was sequenced was PBMCs. The source of this sequence is a man between 35 and 55 years old in good health and CMV-seropositive.

The CDR3 DNA sequence: TGTGCCAGCAGTTTTTCCCGGAGGGACCGCAATCAGCCCCAGCATTTT. Its translation is CASSFSRRDRNQPQHF. The chain employs TRBV28 and TRBJ1-5; tentatively, D is TRBD1 (5 bases). The CDR3 contains 16 residues. Trimming pared 3 bases from V and 2 bases from J, leaving 14 bases between. Germline V lookup: CDR1 MDHEN, CDR2 SYDVKM. The full variable domain, its missing parts supplied by reference TRBV28 and TRBJ1-5, is DVKVTQSSRYLVKRTGEKVFLECVQDMDHENMFWYRQDPGLGLRLIYFSYDVKMKEKGDIPEGYSVSREKKERFSLILESASTNQTSMYLCASSFSRRDRNQPQHFGDGTRLSIL.